This passage covers 16 T cell receptor beta chains from one sample sequenced in a study of T cell repertoires in cytomegalovirus infection. These TCRs are of unknown antigen specificity. TCRdb used MiXCR to reprocess the reads, holding one entry per CDR3 protein. The sample lists roughly 570,000 distinct CDR3 sequences, over 35% seen once, with roughly 50% in the top ten. This sample comprised cultured PBMCs, obtained from culture after CMV antigen stimulation. These receptor sequences come from a human donor in good health (CMV status not recorded). Some clones in this sample may be carry-over from other donors' samples.

The J gene is TRBJ1-5, the V gene TRBV10-3; D is possibly TRBD1 (5 bases). The V end was cut by 9 bases, the J end by 5 bases, with 11 bases between. Germline V gene data show CDR1 as ENHRY and CDR2 as SYGVKD. The CDR3 is 12 amino acids. This chain's CDR3 is CAIGEVDQPQHF. DNA of the CDR3: TGTGCCATAGGGGAGGTCGATCAGCCCCAGCATTTT.

This clonotype occurred once. The chain uses TRBV29-1 and TRBJ2-5; no clear D gene. The germline V and J ends were trimmed by 4 bases and 5 bases, with 2 bases remaining between them. Germline loops: CDR1 SQVTM, CDR2 ANQGSEA. This CDR3 spans 9 amino acids. The CDR3 region has the DNA TGCAGCGTTGGGGAGACCCAGTACTTC. It is translated as CSVGETQYF. The full variable domain, rest sourced from reference TRBV29-1 and TRBJ2-5, is SAVISQKPSRDICQRGTSLTIQCQVDSQVTMMFWYRQQPGQSLTLIATANQGSEATYESGFVIDKFPISRPNLTFSTLTVSNMSPEDSSIYLCSVGETQYFGPGTRLLVL.

This clonotype was seen only a few times. The chain joins TRBV7-9 to TRBJ2-1; 8 bases are a match to TRBD2. Germline V CDR1 and CDR2: SEHNR, FQNEAQ (reference sequence). J was trimmed by 2 bases and V by 5 bases; bases with no gene match: 8. This CDR3 contains 16 residues. The CDR3 DNA follows: TGTGCCAGCAGCCCCCGGGGGGGGAGGGCCTACAATGAGCAGTTCTTC. Protein sequence: CASSPRGGRAYNEQFF.

The chain uses TRBV20-1 and TRBJ2-2; 8 nucleotides match TRBD2. V shed 0 bases, J shed 6 bases, and the junction held 6 bases outside the gene matches. Germline V gene data show CDR1 as DFQATT and CDR2 as SNEGSKA (reference sequence). CDR3 length equals 15 residues. The CDR3 loop is CSARDGTSYPGELFF. In nucleotides, the CDR3 is TGCAGTGCTAGAGACGGGACTAGTTATCCCGGGGAGCTGTTTTTT.

The V call is TRBV5-5, the J call TRBJ1-5; perhaps TRBD1 as D (6 bases). Germline CDR1 and CDR2: SGHKS and YYEKEE (reference sequence). This CDR3 spans 15 amino acids. V gave up 1 base and J gave up 2 bases, with 10 bases separating them. CDR3 protein: CASSLLGAGNQPQHF. In DNA form, the CDR3 reads TGTGCCAGCAGCTTGCTGGGGGCCGGCAATCAGCCCCAGCATTTT.

The chain uses TRBV2 and TRBJ2-3; tentatively, D is TRBD1 (5 bases). The CDR3 length is 14 residues. Germline V gene lookup returns CDR1 SNHLY and CDR2 FYNNEI. Trimming took off 5 bases at V and 0 bases at J, with 9 bases between the two ends. CDR3 nucleotide sequence: TGTGCCAGCAGTATGGACACTAGCACAGATACGCAGTATTTT. This sequence encodes CASSMDTSTDTQYF. The full variable domain, its missing parts supplied by reference TRBV2 and TRBJ2-3, is EPEVTQTPSHQVTQMGQEVILRCVPISNHLYFYWYRQILGQKVEFLVSFYNNEISEKSEIFDDQFSVERPDGSNFTLKIRSTKLEDSAMYFCASSMDTSTDTQYFGPGTRLTVL.

The sample holds a few counts of this clonotype. The chain joins TRBV19 to TRBJ2-4; 10 bases match TRBD2. Germline V gives CDR1 LNHDA, CDR2 SQIVND (reference sequence). The CDR3 runs 14 residues. V trimming: 5 bases; J trimming: 6 bases; junction bases outside the gene matches: 4. The CDR3 nucleotides are TGTGCCAGTAGTGCTAGCGGGGGTGTAAACATTCAGTACTTC. Its protein product is CASSASGGVNIQYF.

V and J are TRBV7-9 and TRBJ1-1, with D possibly being TRBD1 (5 bases). The CDR3 sequence is 14 residues long. Trimming removed 0 bases from V and 7 bases from J, with 12 bases in between. Germline loops: CDR1 SEHNR, CDR2 FQNEAQ (reference sequence). CDR3 residues: CASSLAEGRGEAFF. The CDR3 DNA is TGTGCCAGCAGCTTAGCGGAGGGACGAGGTGAAGCTTTCTTT.

This clonotype was recorded a few times. The chain carries TRBV7-6 and TRBJ2-7; TRBD2 agrees at 13 bases. The CDR3 is made up of 16 amino acids. J gave up 4 bases and V 4 bases, and 7 bases lay outside the gene matches. Per the germline V gene, CDR1 is SGHVS and CDR2 is FNYEAQ. The CDR3 loop reads CASSSLTSGRAYEQYF. As DNA, the CDR3 is TGTGCCAGCAGCTCCTTAACTAGCGGGAGGGCGTACGAGCAGTACTTC.

The chain carries TRBV3-1 and TRBJ1-3; D may be TRBD1 (5 bases). The CDR3 has 14 amino acids. The V end was cut by 3 bases, the J end by 3 bases, with 9 bases between. Germline CDR1 and CDR2: LGHDT and YNNKEL (reference sequence). DNA for the CDR3: TGTGCCAGCAGCCAGGGGGAGTTTGGAAACACCATATATTTT. Translation gives CASSQGEFGNTIYF.

The chain couples TRBV6-1 to TRBJ2-4; D unresolved. V lost 4 bases and J 0 bases, leaving 13 bases between the germline ends. This CDR3 is built from 16 residues. Germline assignment: CDR1 MNHNS and CDR2 SASEGT. CDR3 protein: CASSGPERLAKNIQYF. The CDR3 bases are TGTGCCAGCAGTGGACCCGAAAGGTTAGCCAAAAACATTCAGTACTTC.

This clonotype has more than one count but fewer than ten. CDR3 sequence: CASSDGVDGVYEQYF. The CDR3 DNA is TGTGCCAGCAGTGATGGGGTAGATGGTGTGTACGAGCAGTACTTC. V usage is TRBV6-6 and J usage is TRBJ2-7; D gene unclear. Germline-derived CDR1 and CDR2 are MNHNY and SVGAGI (reference sequence). The CDR3 sequence is 15 residues long. V was pared by 5 bases and J by 4 bases, with 18 bases between.

This chain uses TRBV7-9 with TRBJ2-7; 12 bases map to TRBD2. This CDR3 contains 13 residues. Germline values: CDR1 SEHNR, CDR2 FQNEAQ (reference sequence). V lost 5 bases and J lost 7; bases outside the gene matches: 3. Written as DNA, the CDR3 is TGTGCCAGCAGCGAAGGACTAGCGGGGGAGCAGTACTTC. This gives the protein CASSEGLAGEQYF.

J is TRBJ2-7 and V is TRBV6-6, with TRBD1 as a possible D gene (6 bases). Trimming removed 5 bases from V and 0 bases from J, with 11 bases in between. This CDR3 contains 14 residues. CDR1 and CDR2 from the germline V gene are MNHNY and SVGAGI (reference sequence). The CDR3, as DNA: TGTGCCAGCAGTACACAGGGATACTCCTACGAGCAGTACTTC. Translated: CASSTQGYSYEQYF.

This clonotype was observed a handful of times. The CDR3 nucleotides are TGCGCCAGCAGCCAACTGGCCGGGAGTAATGAGCAGTTCTTC. Protein product: CASSQLAGSNEQFF. The rearrangement joins TRBV4-3 to TRBJ2-1, with a tentative D call TRBD2 (6 bases). V was cut by 2 bases and J by 7 bases, with 12 bases left in between. In germline, CDR1 is LGHNA, CDR2 YSLEER. The CDR3 length is 14 residues.

V is TRBV7-2 and J is TRBJ2-7; no reliable D call. The CDR3 has 14 amino acids. Trimming took 3 bases from V and 3 from J, leaving 12 bases between them. The germline V gene has CDR1 SGHTA and CDR2 FQGNSA. CDR3 in DNA: TGTGCCAGCAGCTTTACCTCTTCGGGCTACGAGCAGTACTTC. Translating gives CASSFTSSGYEQYF.